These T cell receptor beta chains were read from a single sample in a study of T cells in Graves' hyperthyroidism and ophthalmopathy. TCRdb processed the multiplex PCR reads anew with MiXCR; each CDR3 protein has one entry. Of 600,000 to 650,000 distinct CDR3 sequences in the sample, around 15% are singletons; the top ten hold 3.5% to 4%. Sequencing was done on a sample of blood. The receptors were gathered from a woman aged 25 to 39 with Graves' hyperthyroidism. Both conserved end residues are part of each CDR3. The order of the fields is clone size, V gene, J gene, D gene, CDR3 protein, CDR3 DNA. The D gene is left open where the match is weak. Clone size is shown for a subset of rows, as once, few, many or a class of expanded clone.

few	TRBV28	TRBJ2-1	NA	CASSFGGTATYNEQFF	TGTGCCAGCAGTTTTGGAGGGACAGCAACCTACAATGAGCAGTTCTTC
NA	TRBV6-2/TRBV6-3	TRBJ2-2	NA	CASSYGRLGELFF	TGTGCCAGCAGTTACGGGCGCCTCGGGGAGCTGTTTTTT
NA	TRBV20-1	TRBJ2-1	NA	CSARDPPGPLFF	TGCAGTGCCCGGGACCCACCGGGCCCCCTGTTCTTC
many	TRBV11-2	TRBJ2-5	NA	CASSPGPGRETQYF	TGTGCCAGCAGCCCGGGACCCGGCCGGGAGACCCAGTACTTC
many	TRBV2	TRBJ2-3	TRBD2	CATPGLASDTQYF	TGTGCCACTCCGGGACTAGCGTCAGATACGCAGTATTTT
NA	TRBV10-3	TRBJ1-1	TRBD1	CAAPWTPGQGAKREVTGTEAFF	TGTGCCGCCCCTTGGACCCCGGGACAGGGGGCTAAGAGGGAAGTTACGGGAACTGAAGCTTTCTTT
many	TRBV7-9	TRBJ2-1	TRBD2	CASSLSLAGELDEQFF	TGTGCCAGCAGCTTAAGTCTCGCGGGAGAGCTCGATGAGCAGTTCTTC
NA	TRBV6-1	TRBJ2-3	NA	CGASGTDTQYF	TGTGGGGCGAGTGGGACAGATACGCAGTATTTT
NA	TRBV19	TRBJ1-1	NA	CASSRGARNTEAFF	TGTGCCAGTAGTAGAGGGGCAAGGAACACTGAAGCTTTCTTT
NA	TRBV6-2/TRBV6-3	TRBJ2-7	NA	CASSFDRTYAQYF	TGTGCCAGCAGTTTTGATAGGACCTACGCGCAGTACTTC
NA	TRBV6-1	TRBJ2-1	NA	CASSGPGRFNEQFF	TGTGCCAGCAGTGGACCCGGGAGATTCAATGAGCAGTTCTTC
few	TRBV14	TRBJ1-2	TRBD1	CASSQAGRGRNDGYTF	TGTGCCAGCAGCCAAGCCGGCAGGGGGCGAAACGATGGCTACACCTTC
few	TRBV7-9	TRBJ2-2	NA	CASSLGGFEGKNTGELFF	TGTGCCAGCAGCTTAGGAGGCTTCGAGGGCAAGAACACCGGGGAGCTGTTTTTT
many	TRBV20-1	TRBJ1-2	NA	CSAQKGPTYYGYTF	TGCAGTGCCCAAAAGGGGCCGACATACTATGGCTACACCTTC
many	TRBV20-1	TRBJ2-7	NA	CSAPTPSESSYEQYF	TGCAGTGCCCCGACCCCTAGCGAGAGCTCCTACGAGCAGTACTTC
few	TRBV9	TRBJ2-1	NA	CASSVNAREQFF	TGTGCCAGCAGCGTAAATGCGAGGGAGCAGTTCTTC
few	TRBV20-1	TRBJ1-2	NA	CSARGRVNYGYTF	TGCAGTGCTAGAGGCAGAGTAAACTATGGCTACACCTTC
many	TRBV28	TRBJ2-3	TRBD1	CASSFPPGGTDTQYF	TGTGCCAGCAGTTTCCCCCCAGGGGGCACGGATACGCAGTATTTT
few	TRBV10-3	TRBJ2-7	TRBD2	CAISESMTSGSYEQYF	TGTGCCATCAGTGAGTCGATGACTAGCGGATCCTACGAGCAGTACTTC
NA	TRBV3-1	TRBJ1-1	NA	CASSPDGRVEAFF	TGTGCCAGCAGCCCTGATGGGCGGGTTGAAGCTTTCTTT
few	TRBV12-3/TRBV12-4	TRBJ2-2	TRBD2	CASRLGLAVTGELFF	TGTGCCAGCAGGCTAGGACTAGCGGTCACCGGGGAGCTGTTTTTT
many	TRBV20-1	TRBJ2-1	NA	CSAKGLPEQFF	TGCAGTGCAAAAGGACTACCTGAGCAGTTCTTC